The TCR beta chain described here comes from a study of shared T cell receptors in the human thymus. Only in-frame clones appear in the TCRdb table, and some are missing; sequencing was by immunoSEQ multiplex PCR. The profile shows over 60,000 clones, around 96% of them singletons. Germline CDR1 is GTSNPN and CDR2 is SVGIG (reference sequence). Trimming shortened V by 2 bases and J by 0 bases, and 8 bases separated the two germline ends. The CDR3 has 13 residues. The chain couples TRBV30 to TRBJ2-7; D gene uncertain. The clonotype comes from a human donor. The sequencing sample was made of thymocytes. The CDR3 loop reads CAWSIRTSYEQYF. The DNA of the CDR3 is TGTGCCTGGAGTATCCGGACCTCCTACGAGCAGTACTTC.